Shown below are 28 T cell receptor beta chains from a single sample sequenced in a study of blood T cell repertoires in COVID-19. TCRdb keeps only in-frame clones here, not all; method: immunoSEQ multiplex PCR. The repertoire consists of tens of thousands of clones, with roughly 84% occurring once and the leading ten covering roughly 5%. The specimen sequenced was peripheral blood. Every receptor here comes from a woman aged 80 or over with acute or convalescent COVID-19.

V is TRBV11-2 and J is TRBJ2-7; D is unresolved. The CDR3 is 14 residues long. The ends were cut back, 4 bases at V and 0 bases at J, with 10 bases in the middle. The germline V gene has CDR1 SGHAT and CDR2 FQNNGV. The CDR3 DNA reads as TGTGCCAGCAGCTCCCTCAGGTACTCCTACGAGCAGTACTTC. This codes for CASSSLRYSYEQYF.

The genes are TRBV7-4 and TRBJ1-5; 8 bases map to TRBD1. V was pared by 2 bases and J by 9 bases, with 6 bases of the junction left unmatched. Germline V CDR1 and CDR2: SGHVT, SQSDAQ. This CDR3 is built from 14 residues. The CDR3 DNA is TGTGCCAGCAGCTTATACAGGGGGAGGACGCCCCAGCATTTT. Translating gives CASSLYRGRTPQHF.

The J gene is TRBJ2-5, the V gene TRBV10-2; no clear D. Germline V gene lookup returns CDR1 WSHSY and CDR2 SAAADI. The CDR3 extends over 11 amino acids. V lost 7 bases to trimming and J lost 2 bases, with 5 bases between them. The CDR3 DNA reads TGCGCCAGCAAAGCTCAAGAGACCCAGTACTTC. Amino acid sequence: CASKAQETQYF.

The chain carries TRBV5-1 and TRBJ1-3; TRBD1 agrees at 8 bases. The CDR3 is 17 amino acids. Germline CDR1 is SGHRS and CDR2 is YFSETQ. V shed 4 bases, J shed 0 bases, and the junction held 9 bases outside the gene matches. CDR3 region: CASSGDRLGDSGNTIYF. The DNA for the CDR3 is TGCGCCAGCAGCGGGGACAGGTTAGGGGACTCTGGAAACACCATATATTTT.

This clone has a handful of counts. Other DNA sequences in the sample encode the same CDR3. The chain couples TRBV3-1 (or the pseudogene TRBV3-2) to TRBJ1-6; 7 nucleotides align to TRBD1. The CDR3 extends over 15 amino acids. Germline V gene data show CDR1 as LGHDT and CDR2 as YNNKEL (reference sequence). V lost 4 bases and J lost 7; bases outside the gene matches: 7. The CDR3 DNA follows: TGTGCCAGCAGCCGAAACCGGGACAGCAATTCACCCCTCCACTTT. Translation: CASSRNRDSNSPLHF.

The chain couples TRBV13 to TRBJ2-7, with 7 bases identical to TRBD1. Per the germline V gene, CDR1 is PRHDT and CDR2 is FYEKMQ (reference sequence). V was clipped by 5 bases and J by 3 bases; unmatched bases: 7. The CDR3 extends over 14 amino acids. DNA for the CDR3: TGTGCCAGCAGCCGCCGGGACAGCAACTACGAGCAGTACTTC. Translation gives CASSRRDSNYEQYF.

The chain employs TRBV19 and TRBJ2-7; 9 bases map to TRBD1. The J segment lost 3 bases and the V segment lost 9 bases, leaving 3 bases of the junction unmatched. The CDR3 is 12 amino acids. CDR1 LNHDA and CDR2 SQIVND come from the germline V gene (reference sequence). CDR3 protein: CASMDRGYEQYF. CDR3 DNA: TGTGCCAGCATGGACAGGGGCTACGAGCAGTACTTC. The full variable domain, its missing parts supplied by reference TRBV19 and TRBJ2-7, is DGGITQSPKYLFRKEGQNVTLSCEQNLNHDAMYWYRQDPGQGLRLIYYSQIVNDFQKGDIAEGYSVSREKKESFPLTVTSAQKNPTAFYLCASMDRGYEQYFGPGTRLTVT.

This clone was seen a single time. This chain joins TRBV7-9 and TRBJ2-7; TRBD2 agrees at 7 bases. Looked up from germline, CDR1 is SEHNR and CDR2 is FQNEAQ (reference sequence). The CDR3 totals 14 residues. V was pared by 5 bases and J by 3 bases, with 7 bases of the junction left unmatched. CDR3 amino acids: CASSPSGLRYEQYF. The CDR3 bases are TGTGCCAGCAGCCCTAGCGGACTCCGCTACGAGCAGTACTTC.

This clone was recorded once. The chain joins TRBV9 to TRBJ2-7; 11 nucleotides align to TRBD1. The V gene end was trimmed by 1 base and the J gene end by 1 base; junction bases not matched to a gene: 4. The CDR3 is 16 residues long. Per the germline V gene, CDR1 is SGDLS and CDR2 is YYNGEE. The CDR3 sequence: CASSVRGDRGSYEQYF. In DNA form, the CDR3 reads TGTGCCAGCAGCGTAAGGGGGGACAGGGGGTCCTACGAGCAGTACTTC.

As for this clone: This CDR3 is also generated by other DNA sequences in the sample. V and J are TRBV19 and TRBJ1-5; no definite D call. Per germline, CDR1 LNHDA and CDR2 SQIVND (reference sequence). V was cut by 3 bases and J by 2 bases, with 5 bases left in between. The CDR3 is 13 amino acids. The CDR3 DNA follows: TGTGCCAGTAGTATCCGCGGCAATCAGCCCCAGCATTTT. Amino acid sequence: CASSIRGNQPQHF.

This sequence joins TRBV15 and TRBJ1-1, with 10 bases lining up with TRBD1. Germline-derived CDR1 and CDR2 are LNHNV and YYDKDF (reference sequence). V lost 5 bases to trimming and J lost 6 bases; unmatched junction nucleotides: 6. The CDR3 sequence is 14 residues long. CDR3 DNA sequence: TGTGCCACCAGCTCGACAGGGGGCGCATCTGAAGCTTTCTTT. Residues: CATSSTGGASEAFF.

In its sample, this clone was seen once. The V gene is TRBV9, the J gene TRBJ1-2, with TRBD1 identical over 8 bases. J was trimmed by 4 bases and V by 3 bases; bases with no gene match: 8. This CDR3 has 15 residues. The V gene's germline CDR1 is SGDLS and CDR2 YYNGEE. CDR3 nucleotides: TGTGCCAGCAGCGCCCCTGGACAGGGAGCCTATGGCTACACCTTC. Translating it yields CASSAPGQGAYGYTF.

The V call is TRBV5-6, the J call TRBJ2-7, with a weak D call TRBD1 (5 bases). V lost 2 bases to trimming and J lost 1 base, with 10 bases between them. Germline V CDR1 and CDR2: SGHDT, YYEEEE. The CDR3 spans 14 residues. The CDR3 DNA sequence: TGTGCCAGCAGCTTAGGGGAAACATCCTACGAGCAGTACTTC. Translation gives CASSLGETSYEQYF.

The chain recombines TRBV4-1 with TRBJ2-3, with 11 nucleotides matching TRBD2. The ends lost 2 bases at V and 6 bases at J; junction bases unmatched: 4. This CDR3 contains 15 residues. Germline CDR1 and CDR2: MGHRA and YSYEKL. CDR3 sequence reads: CASSQWASGRDTQYF. The CDR3 nucleotides read TGCGCCAGCAGCCAATGGGCTAGCGGGAGGGATACGCAGTATTTT.

This chain joins TRBV3-1 (or the pseudogene TRBV3-2) and TRBJ1-2, with TRBD1 as a possible D gene (6 bases). CDR1 is LGHDT, CDR2 YNNKEL, per germline (reference sequence). This CDR3 is built from 13 residues. Trimming took 1 base from V and 7 from J, leaving 10 bases between them. In DNA form, the CDR3 reads TGTGCCAGCAGCCAAGCCATACAGGGTGGCTACACCTTC. Amino acid sequence: CASSQAIQGGYTF.

The chain combines TRBV5-1 with TRBJ1-1; 7 nucleotides line up with TRBD1. Germline trimming cut 6 bases from V and 4 bases from J; bases unmatched to any gene: 15. Per germline, CDR1 SGHRS and CDR2 YFSETQ. This CDR3 is built from 16 residues. The chain's CDR3 is CASNSVPLQGSTEAFF. The CDR3 DNA reads TGCGCCAGCAACTCCGTACCCCTACAGGGGAGCACTGAAGCTTTCTTT. The whole variable domain, remainder taken from reference TRBV5-1 and TRBJ1-1, is KAGVTQTPRYLIKTRGQQVTLSCSPISGHRSVSWYQQTPGQGLQFLFEYFSETQRNKGNFPGRFSGRQFSNSRSEMNVSTLELGDSALYLCASNSVPLQGSTEAFFGQGTRLTVV.

In regard to this clone: A junction end diverges from the germline sequence, so it may reflect a read error. In nucleotides, the CDR3 is TGTGCCAGCAGCCCCCAGGCCATGACAGGGCCCAACTTT. Translated: CASSPQAMTGPNF. This chain links TRBV9 with TRBJ1-1; 7 bases are a match to TRBD1. The CDR3 spans 13 residues. Per germline, CDR1 SGDLS and CDR2 YYNGEE.

The chain has TRBV12-5 and TRBJ1-2, with 7 bases matching TRBD1. Germline values: CDR1 LGHNT, CDR2 FRNRAP. J lost 6 bases, V lost 2 bases, and 6 bases had no gene match. CDR3 length: 14 residues. The CDR3 DNA sequence: TGTGCTAGTGGTTTGCCCGCCGGGACAGATGGCTACACCTTC. This sequence encodes CASGLPAGTDGYTF.

The rearrangement joins TRBV2 to TRBJ1-1; weak D call: TRBD1 (5 bases). This CDR3 is 13 amino acids long. CDR1 is SNHLY, CDR2 FYNNEI, per germline. The V end lost 6 bases, the J end lost 5 bases, and 13 bases lay between the germline ends. The DNA for the CDR3 is TGTGCCAGCAGCTTGGGGGGTGAAACTGAAGCTTTCTTT. It is translated as CASSLGGETEAFF.

The chain has TRBV5-6 and TRBJ1-4, with D perhaps matching TRBD1 (6 bases). CDR1 is SGHDT, CDR2 YYEEEE, per germline. V lost 3 bases to trimming and J lost 4 bases, with 16 bases between them. The CDR3 has 16 residues. DNA of the CDR3: TGTGCCAGCAGCTCCGGACAGAGCTTCCTTAATGAAAAACTGTTTTTT. This gives the protein CASSSGQSFLNEKLFF.

This rearrangement joins TRBV7-8 to TRBJ1-6; 7 nucleotides line up with TRBD1. J lost 5 bases, V lost 3 bases, and 1 base had no gene match. Germline values: CDR1 SGHVS, CDR2 FQNEAQ. The CDR3 sequence is 14 residues long. Here the CDR3 reads CASSFGTDNSPLHF. The CDR3 DNA reads as TGTGCCAGCAGCTTCGGGACAGATAATTCACCCCTCCACTTT. The whole variable domain, filled in from reference TRBV7-8 and TRBJ1-6, reads GAGVSQSPRYKVAKRGQDVALRCDPISGHVSLFWYQQALGQGPEFLTYFQNEAQLDKSGLPSDRFFAERPEGSVSTLKIQRTQQEDSAVYLCASSFGTDNSPLHFGNGTRLTVT.

The gene calls are TRBV13 and TRBJ2-7, with 10 bases fitting TRBD2. Germline CDR1 is PRHDT and CDR2 is FYEKMQ (reference sequence). This CDR3 contains 16 residues. Trimming at V came to 5 bases and at J to 2 bases, leaving 9 bases not matched to a gene. The CDR3 reads CASSTRTSGNTYEQYF. In nucleotides, the CDR3 is TGTGCCAGCAGCACCCGGACTAGCGGAAATACCTACGAGCAGTACTTC. The whole variable domain, filled in from reference TRBV13 and TRBJ2-7, reads AAGVIQSPRHLIKEKRETATLKCYPIPRHDTVYWYQQGPGQDPQFLISFYEKMQSDKGSIPDRFSAQQFSDYHSELNMSSLELGDSALYFCASSTRTSGNTYEQYFGPGTRLTVT.

J is TRBJ1-1 and V is TRBV7-2; D ambiguous. The V end was cut by 5 bases, the J end by 6 bases, with 7 bases between. CDR1 and CDR2 (germline): SGHTA, FQGNSA. The CDR3 totals 11 residues. The CDR3 DNA sequence: TGTGCCAGCAGCCTTGTCGCTGAAGCTTTCTTT. It yields the protein CASSLVAEAFF.

The chain links TRBV6-5 to TRBJ2-3, with TRBD1 identical over 7 bases. The V gene end was trimmed by 5 bases and the J gene end by 2 bases; junction bases not matched to a gene: 7. In germline, CDR1 is MNHEY, CDR2 SVGAGI. The CDR3 is 15 residues long. The CDR3 protein is CASSPQGRPTDTQYF. The CDR3 DNA follows: TGTGCCAGCAGTCCACAGGGGCGACCCACAGATACGCAGTATTTT.

The chain carries TRBV7-2 and TRBJ1-5, with 10 bases aligning to TRBD1. This CDR3 region has 14 residues. Losses at the gene ends were 4 bases for V and 6 bases for J; bases not matched to a gene: 3. Germline CDR1 SGHTA, CDR2 FQGNSA. CDR3 sequence reads: CASSSRDRGQPQHF. The DNA for the CDR3 is TGTGCCAGCAGCTCCCGGGACAGGGGTCAGCCCCAGCATTTT. The full variable domain, rest sourced from reference TRBV7-2 and TRBJ1-5, is GAGVSQSPSNKVTEKGKDVELRCDPISGHTALYWYRQSLGQGLEFLIYFQGNSAPDKSGLPSDRFSAERTGGSVSTLTIQRTQQEDSAVYLCASSSRDRGQPQHFGDGTRLSIL.

The chain carries TRBV28 and TRBJ2-2; 8 bases align to TRBD1. CDR1 and CDR2 from the germline V gene are MDHEN and SYDVKM. This CDR3 spans 21 amino acids. Trimming removed 4 bases from V and 3 bases from J; junction bases left unmatched: 22. CDR3 nucleotide sequence: TGTGCCAGCAGTTACGTTTCGGTTCCTGGACAGGGTGGCGGCGACACCGGGGAGCTGTTTTTT. Translated, it gives CASSYVSVPGQGGGDTGELFF.

The chain joins TRBV2 to TRBJ1-5; D uncertain. V gave up 6 bases and J gave up 2 bases, with 23 bases separating them. The CDR3 extends over 18 amino acids. The germline gives CDR1 SNHLY, CDR2 FYNNEI. The CDR3 nucleotides are TGTGCCAGCAGGGCCGGAGGAGCGGGGATGTCGGGCAATCAGCCCCAGCATTTT. This sequence encodes CASRAGGAGMSGNQPQHF.

This CDR3 reads CASSEKGHSGSSYNEQFF. CDR3 DNA: TGTGCCAGCAGTGAAAAAGGCCATAGCGGTAGCTCCTACAATGAGCAGTTCTTC. The chain joins TRBV6-1 to TRBJ2-1; weak D call: TRBD2 (6 bases). Per germline, CDR1 MNHNS and CDR2 SASEGT. The V end was cut by 2 bases, the J end by 0 bases, with 17 bases between. The CDR3 is made up of 18 amino acids.